This TCR beta chain appears in the sequencing data of a study of draining lymph node invasion in breast cancer (dated by TCRdb to 2020 to 2021). Some background on the complete study: Nodal metastasis was diagnosed by histology and cytokeratin immunohistochemistry and confirmed by EpCAM/CD45 flow cytometry. In a separate targeted assay, bulk TCR-beta CDR3 sequencing compared sorted memory regulatory T cells and memory conventional CD4 T cells across breast cancer tissues. From each patient, matched non-invaded and tumor-invaded tumor-draining lymph nodes and the primary tumor were collected, and both Treg and Tconv subsets were profiled. Lymph nodes from about five patients were covered by the separate targeted TCR sequencing, and for three of those patients the primary tumors were sequenced as well.

Reading the germline V gene gives CDR1 MDHEN and CDR2 SYDVKM. V drops 6 bases and J drops 4 bases, leaving 9 bases in between. Its CDR3 holds 12 amino acids, cysteine through phenylalanine. The sequence is cut down to CDR3 DNA, 36 bases in frame from base 1. Beyond this particular receptor, the publication reports: Across all tissues in the targeted TCR-seq data, Tregs appeared to be more clonally expanded than Tconvs, and both subsets showed lower diversity in tumor than in lymph nodes. The tumor top-100 clone tracking analysis could be carried out in only a couple of patients. TCRs shared between Treg and Tconv subsets were regarded as suggestive, but not proof, of a common clonal origin. Some of the top 100 tumor clones were detected in invaded and non-invaded nodes, and this detection was taken to suggest recirculation between tumor and draining nodes. Within each tissue, roughly 13-22% of Treg TCRs were also found among Tconvs, a result interpreted as suggesting peripheral Treg induction. The data could not determine whether Treg conversion took place in a particular organ or whether converted Tregs recirculated between nodes and tumor.

Library generation was performed with bulk RNA-seq. The instrument given in TCRdb is Illumina HiSeq 2500. As for the authors' bioinformatics: For the separate targeted TCR-seq dataset, MiXCR version 2.1.5 with default parameters extracted and quantified CDR3 sequences from raw reads. In the separate targeted TCR-seq dataset, TCR-beta clones were defined by the combination of V gene, J gene and CDR3 sequence. In the separate targeted TCR-seq dataset, clones with fewer than three counts were removed, then only the 90% most strongly expressed clones per sample were retained. In the separate targeted TCR-seq dataset, Treg-Tconv overlap was calculated per tissue as the number of shared clones divided by the total number of Treg clones, multiplied by 100. TCRdb reprocessed the public reads (quality trimming at Q25 with fastp, clone calling with MiXCR) and kept in-frame beta chains. Each CDR3 protein gets just one entry, which takes the most common genes and DNA from the rows behind it. TCRdb's processing, not the study's, gives the V and J calls here. The sample profile shows several thousand distinct CDR3 sequences; 78% of them were found once. The ten largest clones take up less than 2% of the sample.

Turning to this clonotype: Which antigen it targets is not known. The record has no base qualities; no much larger clone is one base away.

Memory conventional CD4 T cells were isolated by sorting for CD4+ CD45RA- CD25- cells. Whether a tumor-draining lymph node counted as invaded or non-invaded depended on the presence or absence of metastatic tumor cells. Before staining and sorting, a Miltenyi Pan T Cell isolation kit was used to pre-enrich the T cells. Primary tumors were characterized by immunohistochemistry for estrogen receptor, progesterone receptor, HER2 and Ki-67. Within a few hours after surgery, the fresh surgical tissue was processed by cutting it into small fragments. The tissue fragments were digested enzymatically for 20 to 25 minutes with Liberase TL plus DNase and were then passed through a 40-micrometer strainer. After DAPI live/dead staining, cells were sorted on a BD FACS Aria II, reaching about 98-99% purity. Sorted cells were lysed in TCL buffer, and RNA was purified using a Norgen Single Cell RNA purification kit that included DNase treatment.

The sample comprised sorted memory CD4+ effector T cells from a lymph node. The intended sense of this specimen's cell subset or site label: CD45RA-negative sorted CD4+ T cells (memory Tconv or effector/memory Treg). The clonotype originates from a female donor with luminal breast cancer. This chain joins TRBV28 to TRBJ1-1, with no confidently assigned D gene. The CDR3 protein: CASRGGGTEAFF. The nucleotide sequence reads as follows: TGTGCCAGCAGAGGTGGAGGCACTGAAGCTTTCTTT.